These 7 T cell receptor beta chains share one sample of origin, sequenced in a study of T cell repertoires in cytomegalovirus infection. TCRdb processed the reads anew with MiXCR; each CDR3 protein has one entry. In the table there are roughly 310,000 distinct CDR3 sequences, 17% of which are singletons. Source material: PBMCs. The receptors come from a human donor in good health (CMV status not recorded). Some clones in this sample may be carry-over from other donors' samples.

This clonotype was seen a handful of times. The chain links TRBV7-9 to TRBJ1-1; D is perhaps TRBD1 (5 bases). The CDR3 has 16 residues. CDR1 is SEHNR, CDR2 FQNEAQ, per germline (reference sequence). V lost 0 bases, J lost 0 bases, and 11 bases lay in between. The CDR3 sequence is CASSLAWAGMNTEAFF. The CDR3 nucleotides read TGTGCCAGCAGCTTAGCGTGGGCAGGGATGAACACTGAAGCTTTCTTT.

This clonotype was detected only a few times. CDR3 bases: TGTGCCAGCAGCCCTTTGACTAATTCACCCCTCCACTTT. Protein: CASSPLTNSPLHF. The chain combines TRBV7-9 with TRBJ1-6, with D uncertain. Trimming left V 5 bases short and J 6 bases short, with 8 bases between. The CDR3 covers 13 residues. In germline, CDR1 is SEHNR, CDR2 FQNEAQ (reference sequence). Complete variable domain (other parts from reference TRBV7-9 and TRBJ1-6): DTGVSQNPRHKITKRGQNVTFRCDPISEHNRLYWYRQTLGQGPEFLTYFQNEAQLEKSRLLSDRFSAERPKGSFSTLEIQRTEQGDSAMYLCASSPLTNSPLHFGNGTRLTVT.

This sequence joins TRBV19 and TRBJ2-4; 7 nucleotides agree with TRBD1. Trimming removed 5 bases from V and 7 bases from J; junction bases left unmatched: 8. Per germline, CDR1 LNHDA and CDR2 SQIVND (reference sequence). The CDR3 is 14 amino acids. CDR3 sequence: CASSVDRVRNIQYF. The CDR3, as DNA: TGTGCCAGTAGTGTCGACAGGGTCCGGAACATTCAGTACTTC.

This clonotype was found a few times. The chain combines TRBV24-1 with TRBJ1-5; 8 bases are a match to TRBD1. Germline-derived CDR1 and CDR2 are KGHDR and SFDVKD. The CDR3 length is 16 residues. V gave up 4 bases and J gave up 6 bases; unmatched junction bases: 10. CDR3 sequence: CATSDAGTGGGQPQHF. The CDR3 coding sequence is TGTGCCACCAGTGACGCCGGGACAGGCGGCGGTCAGCCCCAGCATTTT.

This clonotype was recorded many times. This rearrangement joins TRBV7-3 to TRBJ2-2, with D uncertain. This CDR3 spans 15 amino acids. In germline, CDR1 is SGHTA, CDR2 FQGTGA. The V end lost 5 bases, the J end lost 9 bases, and 19 bases lay between the germline ends. The CDR3 loop is CASSPGFRLVRELFF. The CDR3 DNA reads TGTGCCAGCAGCCCGGGCTTCAGGCTAGTCAGGGAGCTGTTTTTT. Complete variable domain (other parts from reference TRBV7-3 and TRBJ2-2): GAGVSQTPSNKVTEKGKYVELRCDPISGHTALYWYRQSLGQGPEFLIYFQGTGAADDSGLPNDRFFAVRPEGSVSTLKIQRTERGDSAVYLCASSPGFRLVRELFFGEGSRLTVL.

Concerning this clonotype: A much larger clone lies one base from this, so it may be a read error. The chain combines TRBV6-6 with TRBJ1-4; no reliable D call. The V gene lost 5 bases and the J gene lost 8 bases, with 30 bases spanning the gap. Germline V CDR1 and CDR2: MNHNY, SVGAGI (reference sequence). The CDR3 is made up of 19 amino acids. CDR3 in DNA: TGTGCCAGCAGTCCCCTACGCCCCCGGTTAACTGTGGTGTCCGAAAAACTGTTTTTT. It encodes CASSPLRPRLTVVSEKLFF.

This clonotype was found a few times. V gene TRBV20-1 combines with J gene TRBJ2-3, with TRBD1 matching 7 bases. This CDR3 spans 13 amino acids. V gave up 3 bases and J gave up 2 bases; unmatched junction bases: 2. Germline-derived CDR1 and CDR2 are DFQATT and SNEGSKA (reference sequence). The CDR3 region is CSARGQPTDTQYF. DNA for the CDR3: TGCAGTGCTAGGGGACAGCCCACAGATACGCAGTATTTT.